One T cell receptor beta chain is described in this entry. There are 15 residues in the CDR3. Trimming stripped 4 bases from V and 2 bases from J, with 12 bases between. CDR1 is MNHEY, CDR2 SVGEGT, per germline. The source of the sample is a study of control samples from healthy donors and cancer patients. TCRdb's copy holds only in-frame clones and misses some; the assay was immunoSEQ multiplex PCR. This sample has approximately 150,000 clones, with around 94% found just once. Specimen: PBMCs. This sequence originates from a man in his 60s with colorectal cancer. The chain couples TRBV6-2 or TRBV6-3 to TRBJ1-5; weak D call: TRBD1 (5 bases). CDR3 loop: CASSSGGKRNQPQHF. The CDR3 DNA reads TGTGCCAGCAGTTCGGGGGGTAAGCGCAATCAGCCCCAGCATTTT.